The clone carrying this TCR beta chain was picked up a small number of times. Its specificity is not known. The CDR3 totals 14 residues. Germline CDR1 reads MDHEN; CDR2 reads SYDVKM. With V trimmed by 3 bases and J by 4 bases, 2 bases remained unmatched. The data derive from a study of identical twins. TCRdb analysed the 5' RACE reads with MiXCR anew, one entry per CDR3 protein. The table shows about 520,000 distinct CDR3 sequences, with roughly a fifth occurring only once. Findings of the study overall: Models came in too low on out-of-frame TCR alpha sharing in monozygotic twins. In zero-insertion analyses, partial confounding could arise from invariant MAIT and iNKT cells.

This sample also appeared in a second study, on T cells expressing NK-cell markers. In that study: Eight donors were sequenced, seven testing HCMV-seropositive and one testing seronegative.

The sequence came from a woman between 18 and 30 years old in good health. The chain couples TRBV28 to TRBJ2-7; 11 nucleotides agree with TRBD2. Material: CD4+ T cells sorted from blood. This CDR3 is CASSFTSGRYEQYF. The CDR3, as DNA: TGTGCCAGCAGTTTCACTAGCGGGAGATACGAGCAGTACTTC.